This T cell receptor (beta chain) came from a study of blood T cell repertoires in COVID-19. Study background: Nucleic acid was either cDNA or gDNA, and it came from T cells, B-cell-depleted T cells, or PBMCs.

The table came from immunoSEQ multiplex PCR; TCRdb's copy has only in-frame clones and leaves some out. Of over 85,000 clones in the sample, about 85% were seen once. Deletions cut 4 bases from V and 5 bases from J, with 10 bases between. CDR3 length: 12 amino acids. CDR1 and CDR2 (germline): SGHKS, YYEKEE (reference sequence). The V call is TRBV5-5, the J call TRBJ2-7; D is uncertain. The clonotype was recovered from a woman in her 50s with COVID-19, enrolled during active disease. The sequenced material came from peripheral blood. CDR3 nucleotide sequence: TGTGCCAGCAGCGGCGACATCGACGAGCAGTACTTC. This gives the protein CASSGDIDEQYF.